Below are 22 T cell receptor beta chains sequenced from a single sample in a study of blood T cell repertoires in COVID-19 (TCRdb year 2020). Library creation used the immunoSEQ multiplex PCR assay. The immuneACCESS repertoire file appears here via TCRdb, limited to in-frame rearrangements. These files lack a portion of the clones; in checked studies, under half of the deficit traces to unresolved V genes, and the cause of the others is not known. The table for this sample lists hundreds of thousands of clones; 90% to 95% of them were counted only once. Together, the top ten hold 2.5% to 4% of the sample. Sequences were obtained from peripheral blood. These TCRs come from a woman in her late teens or twenties who had recovered from COVID-19.

The chain carries TRBV25-1 and TRBJ1-4; TRBD1 matches at 9 bases. This CDR3 is built from 18 residues. Germline trimming cut 1 base from V and 3 bases from J; bases unmatched to any gene: 9. The germline CDR1 and CDR2 sequences are MGHDK and SYGVNS. CDR3 amino acids: CASSEFPGQGMANEKLFF. The CDR3, as DNA: TGTGCCAGCAGTGAATTCCCGGGACAGGGAATGGCTAATGAAAAACTGTTTTTT.

This clone was found once. V usage is TRBV28 and J usage is TRBJ2-3; D may be TRBD2 (6 bases). This CDR3 contains 16 residues. The V end lost 5 bases, the J end lost 5 bases, and 20 bases lay between the germline ends. Germline V lookup: CDR1 MDHEN, CDR2 SYDVKM. The CDR3 region has the DNA TGTGCCAGCAGTCCACTGGGGCGGGAAGAGCAAGATACGCAGTATTTT. Its translation is CASSPLGREEQDTQYF.

The chain is built from TRBV3-1 (or the pseudogene TRBV3-2) and TRBJ2-7; 10 bases fit TRBD2. This CDR3 has 17 residues. Germline V CDR1 and CDR2: LGHDT, YNNKEL (reference sequence). With 4 bases clipped from V and 2 bases from J, the junction kept 11 bases outside the gene matches. DNA of the CDR3: TGTGCCAGCAGCCCTAATATGGCCAGCGGGAGGGCCTACGAGCAGTACGTC. It codes for CASSPNMASGRAYEQYV.

The rearrangement joins TRBV5-5 to TRBJ2-1; 9 positions agree with TRBD2. Per germline, CDR1 SGHKS and CDR2 YYEKEE (reference sequence). This CDR3 has 16 residues. V gave up 4 bases and J gave up 8 bases; unmatched junction bases: 13. The chain's CDR3 is CASSPPLSGSGYEQFF. In DNA form, the CDR3 reads TGTGCCAGCAGCCCGCCCCTTAGCGGGAGTGGCTATGAGCAGTTCTTC. The full variable domain, its missing parts supplied by reference TRBV5-5 and TRBJ2-1, is DAGVTQSPTHLIKTRGQQVTLRCSPISGHKSVSWYQQVLGQGPQFIFQYYEKEERGRGNFPDRFSARQFPNYSSELNVNALLLGDSALYLCASSPPLSGSGYEQFFGPGTRLTVL.

This clone was observed a single time. This chain links TRBV6-2 or TRBV6-3 with TRBJ1-1; D not certain. Deletions cut 2 bases from V and 1 base from J, with 14 bases between. From germline, CDR1 is MNHEY and CDR2 SVGEGT. The CDR3 is made up of 16 amino acids. CDR3 sequence: CASSYPGYRTNTEAFF. The CDR3 DNA sequence: TGTGCCAGCAGTTACCCGGGATATAGGACGAACACTGAAGCTTTCTTT.

This chain uses TRBV5-6 with TRBJ2-7; 7 bases are shared with TRBD1. J was trimmed by 6 bases and V by 0 bases; bases with no gene match: 3. Per germline, CDR1 SGHDT and CDR2 YYEEEE. The CDR3 extends over 13 amino acids. Written as DNA, the CDR3 is TGTGCCAGCAGCTTGGGGACAGGCGCCGAGCAGTACGTC. Its protein product is CASSLGTGAEQYV.

This clone came up a few times. The chain recombines TRBV7-8 with TRBJ2-5; 10 positions match TRBD1. Trimming at V came to 10 bases and at J to 4 bases, leaving 12 bases not matched to a gene. CDR3 size: 15 residues. CDR1 is SGHVS and CDR2 is FQNEAQ in the germline V gene. CDR3 DNA: TGTGCCACCGGGAAAGGACAGGGGGATGGAGAGACCCAGTACTTC. This encodes CATGKGQGDGETQYF.

CDR3 loop: CASSFASSIQYV. The CDR3 bases are TGTGCCAGCAGCTTTGCGTCCTCTATCCAGTACGTC. This chain connects TRBV11-2 to TRBJ2-7; the D is unclear. The germline V and J ends were trimmed by 3 bases and 10 bases, with 13 bases remaining between them. The V gene's germline CDR1 is SGHAT and CDR2 FQNNGV. The CDR3 has 12 amino acids.

The gene calls are TRBV11-3 and TRBJ2-6, with TRBD2 as a possible D gene (5 bases). Germline V CDR1 and CDR2: SGHNT, YENEEA. The ends were cut back, 3 bases at V and 0 bases at J, with 12 bases in the middle. This CDR3 contains 17 residues. The CDR3: CASSFRPRGSGANVLTF. CDR3 DNA: TGTGCCAGCAGCTTCAGACCTCGGGGCTCTGGGGCCAACGTCCTGACTTTC. The variable domain in full, with the rest retrieved from reference TRBV11-3 and TRBJ2-6, is EAGVVQSPRYKIIEKKQPVAFWCNPISGHNTLYWYLQNLGQGPELLIRYENEEAVDDSQLPKDRFSAERLKGVDSTLKIQPAELGDSAVYLCASSFRPRGSGANVLTFGAGSRLTVL.

This clone was seen a few times. The chain recombines TRBV7-9 with TRBJ1-2; tentatively, D is TRBD1 (5 bases). The germline CDR1 and CDR2 sequences are SEHNR and FQNEAQ (reference sequence). V was cut by 7 bases and J by 8 bases, with 17 bases left in between. CDR3 length: 13 residues. The CDR3 loop reads CASNLDNYGGYTF. DNA of the CDR3: TGTGCCAGCAATTTGGACAACTACGGGGGCTACACCTTC.

The chain combines TRBV5-1 with TRBJ2-2; D unclear. The CDR3 totals 15 residues. V shed 6 bases and J shed 5 bases, with 17 bases lying between them. Germline-derived CDR1 and CDR2 are SGHRS and YFSETQ. This CDR3 reads CASTPLISGTGELFF. In DNA, the CDR3 is TGCGCCAGCACCCCTCTGATCTCAGGAACCGGGGAGCTGTTTTTT. The full variable domain, completed using reference TRBV5-1 and TRBJ2-2, is KAGVTQTPRYLIKTRGQQVTLSCSPISGHRSVSWYQQTPGQGLQFLFEYFSETQRNKGNFPGRFSGRQFSNSRSEMNVSTLELGDSALYLCASTPLISGTGELFFGEGSRLTVL.

This clone was counted many times. Other DNA sequences in this specimen translate into the identical CDR3. The gene calls are TRBV4-1 and TRBJ2-1, with 10 nucleotides matching TRBD2. The CDR3 is 18 residues long. V trimming: 0 bases; J trimming: 0 bases; junction bases outside the gene matches: 5. The germline V gene encodes CDR1 MGHRA and CDR2 YSYEKL. The CDR3 protein is CASSQEPSGSFSYNEQFF. CDR3 nucleotide sequence: TGCGCCAGCAGCCAAGAGCCTAGCGGGAGTTTCTCCTACAATGAGCAGTTCTTC.

This clone appeared once. The chain couples TRBV24-1 to TRBJ2-2, with D unresolved. CDR3 size: 15 residues. V lost 0 bases, J lost 0 bases, and 4 bases lay in between. Germline assignment: CDR1 KGHDR and CDR2 SFDVKD. CDR3: CATSDLTSNTGELFF. The CDR3 DNA sequence: TGTGCCACCAGTGATTTGACATCGAACACCGGGGAGCTGTTTTTT.

The V and J genes are TRBV27 and TRBJ1-1; maybe TRBD1 (6 bases). The V end was cut by 5 bases, the J end by 4 bases, with 11 bases between. The CDR3 has 13 residues. CDR1 and CDR2 from the germline V gene are MNHEY and SMNVEV (reference sequence). The CDR3 reads CASSRTVFTEAFF. CDR3 sequence (DNA): TGTGCCAGCAGTAGGACAGTTTTCACTGAAGCTTTCTTT.

V usage is TRBV6-5 and J usage is TRBJ1-5; D gene uncertain. V was clipped by 7 bases and J by 3 bases, with 13 bases between them. The CDR3 spans 14 residues. CDR1 and CDR2 from the germline V gene are MNHEY and SVGAGI. The CDR3 nucleotides are TGTGCCAGCAAGGGAGGGCCCCTCAATCAGCCCCAGCATTTT. Translation gives CASKGGPLNQPQHF.

The rearrangement uses TRBV4-1 and TRBJ2-1; D is perhaps TRBD2 (5 bases). In germline, CDR1 is MGHRA, CDR2 YSYEKL. The CDR3 consists of 15 residues. V was trimmed by 0 bases and J by 7 bases, leaving 13 bases between them. The CDR3 DNA sequence: TGCGCCAGCAGCCAAGATGAGGGATTGTTGAATGAGCAGTTCTTC. Its translation: CASSQDEGLLNEQFF.

CDR3 bases: TGTGCCAGTCAACGGGGGGGCGAGCAGTTCTTC. This gives the protein CASQRGGEQFF. The J gene is TRBJ2-1, the V gene TRBV19; TRBD2 agrees at 8 bases. V dropped 8 bases and J dropped 10; count of bases not matched to a gene: 4. Germline CDR1 and CDR2: LNHDA and SQIVND (reference sequence). There are 11 residues in the CDR3.

The J gene is TRBJ1-1, the V gene TRBV12-3 or TRBV12-4; D unresolved. This CDR3 spans 12 amino acids. With 10 bases removed from V and 6 bases from J, the gap between germline ends came to 15 bases. CDR3: CATGGSFAEAFF. The CDR3 DNA reads as TGTGCCACCGGAGGGAGCTTTGCTGAAGCTTTCTTT.

V gene TRBV6-4 combines with J gene TRBJ2-7; 7 nucleotides match TRBD2. Losses at the gene ends were 10 bases for V and 4 bases for J; bases not matched to a gene: 13. This CDR3 is 14 amino acids long. The germline CDR1 and CDR2 sequences are MRHNA and SNTAGT. This CDR3 is CAIRPRGVRYEQYV. The CDR3 DNA reads TGTGCCATCCGGCCCCGGGGGGTAAGGTACGAGCAGTACGTC.

The rearrangement uses TRBV19 and TRBJ2-3; D may be TRBD2 (5 bases). The CDR3 has 13 amino acids. V dropped 3 bases and J dropped 5 bases, with 9 bases sitting between them. In germline, CDR1 is LNHDA, CDR2 SQIVND (reference sequence). The chain's CDR3 is CASSIMRVDTQYF. DNA for the CDR3: TGTGCCAGTAGTATCATGAGGGTAGATACGCAGTATTTT.

The sample holds a few counts of this clone. The chain recombines TRBV29-1 with TRBJ2-1, with 8 bases fitting TRBD2. Trimming removed 4 bases from V and 4 bases from J; junction bases left unmatched: 6. Germline V gene data show CDR1 as SQVTM and CDR2 as ANQGSEA. The CDR3 spans 14 residues. In nucleotides, the CDR3 is TGCAGCGTTGTCGGGGGGGGCACATACAATGAGCAGTTCTTC. Amino acid sequence: CSVVGGGTYNEQFF.

This chain joins TRBV27 and TRBJ2-7, with D possibly matching TRBD2 (5 bases). CDR1 and CDR2 from the germline V gene are MNHEY and SMNVEV (reference sequence). The ends were cut back, 2 bases at V and 1 base at J, with 6 bases in the middle. The CDR3 runs 13 residues. The CDR3: CASSLGLSYEQYV. In DNA, the CDR3 is TGTGCCAGCAGTTTAGGACTGTCCTACGAGCAGTACGTC.